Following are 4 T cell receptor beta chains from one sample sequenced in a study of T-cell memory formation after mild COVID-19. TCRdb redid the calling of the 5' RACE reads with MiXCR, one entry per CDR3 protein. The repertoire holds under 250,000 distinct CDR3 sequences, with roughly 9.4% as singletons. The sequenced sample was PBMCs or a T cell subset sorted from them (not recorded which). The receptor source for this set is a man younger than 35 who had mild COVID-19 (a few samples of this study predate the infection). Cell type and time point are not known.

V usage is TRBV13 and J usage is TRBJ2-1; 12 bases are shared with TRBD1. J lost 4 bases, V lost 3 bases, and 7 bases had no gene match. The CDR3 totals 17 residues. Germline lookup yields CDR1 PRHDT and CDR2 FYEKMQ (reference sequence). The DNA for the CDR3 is TGTGCCAGCAGCTTGGGACAGGGGGCGGCCATTTACAATGAGCAGTTCTTC. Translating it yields CASSLGQGAAIYNEQFF.

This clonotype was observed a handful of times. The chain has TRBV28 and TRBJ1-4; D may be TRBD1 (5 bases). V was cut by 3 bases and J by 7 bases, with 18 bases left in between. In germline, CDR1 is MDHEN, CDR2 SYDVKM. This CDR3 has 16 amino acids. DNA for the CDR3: TGTGCCAGCAGTTTTACCGGGGCCAGCTGGGGTGAAAAACTGTTTTTT. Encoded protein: CASSFTGASWGEKLFF.

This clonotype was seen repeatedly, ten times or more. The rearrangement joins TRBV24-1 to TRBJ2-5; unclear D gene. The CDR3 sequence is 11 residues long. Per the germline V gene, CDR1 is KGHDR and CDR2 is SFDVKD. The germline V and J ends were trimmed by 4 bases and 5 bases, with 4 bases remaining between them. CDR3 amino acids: CATSETETQYF. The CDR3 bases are TGTGCCACCAGTGAGACGGAGACCCAGTACTTC.

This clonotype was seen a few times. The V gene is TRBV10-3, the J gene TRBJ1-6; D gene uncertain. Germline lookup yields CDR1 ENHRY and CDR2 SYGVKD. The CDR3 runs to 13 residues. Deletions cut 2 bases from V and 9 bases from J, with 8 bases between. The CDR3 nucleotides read TGTGCCATCAGTGAGGGAAAGGGTTCACCCCTCCACTTT. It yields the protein CAISEGKGSPLHF.